This TCR beta chain was recovered during a study of human T cells and chemical hapten exposure. The sample's time point: patch test 1, 2 weeks after DPC sensitization. Treatment noted: therapeutic diphenylcyclopropenone sensitization with weekly scalp DPC. The drawing of blood occurred before each patch test was applied. Unfractionated whole blood yielded total RNA. This clonotype was detected ten times or more. Its antigen is not known. Germline CDR1 is MNHEY and CDR2 is SMNVEV (reference sequence). The V end lost 4 bases, the J end lost 2 bases, and 14 bases lay between the germline ends. The CDR3 is made up of 15 amino acids. TCRdb ran MiXCR on the RACE reads and lists one entry per CDR3 protein. The table has 180,000 or so distinct CDR3 sequences, more than 12% seen once; the top ten hold 1.7%. Study observations and caveats: The number of TCRs over 1 in 1000 frequency stayed unchanged after DPC.

Source: whole blood, taken in connection with sensitization to the hapten diphenylcyclopropenone (DPC). The source is a woman aged 25 to 39 with alopecia areata. Some clones in this sample may be carry-over from other donors' samples. The V gene is TRBV27, the J gene TRBJ1-2; D not resolved. The CDR3 here is CASSSLMAGNYGYTF. The CDR3 bases are TGTGCCAGCAGTTCGCTCATGGCGGGCAACTATGGCTACACCTTC.